This is a list of T cell receptor beta chains from one sample in a study of blood T cell repertoires in COVID-19. TCRdb's copy holds only in-frame clones and misses some; the assay was immunoSEQ multiplex PCR. The table includes about 220,000 clones, 80% detected once. The sample consisted of peripheral blood. The receptors derive from a human donor in a cohort sampled during active COVID-19. CDR3s include the opening cysteine and the closing phenylalanine or tryptophan. D genes are given only for firm matches. Clone sizes are given selectively: once, few, many, or a class where the clone is expanded.

j_call: TRBJ2-3; d_call: NA; v_call: TRBV12-3/TRBV12-4; clone_size: NA; cdr3_length: 12; cdr3_aa: CASSFPSDTQYF; cdr3_nt: TGTGCCAGCAGTTTCCCTTCGGATACGCAGTATTTT
j_call: TRBJ2-3; d_call: TRBD1; v_call: TRBV5-7; clone_size: NA; cdr3_length: 16; cdr3_aa: CASSGNQGAGTDTQYF; cdr3_nt: TGTGCCAGCAGCGGAAACCAGGGGGCGGGCACAGATACGCAGTATTTT
j_call: TRBJ2-7; d_call: TRBD2; v_call: TRBV11-1; clone_size: once; cdr3_length: 14; cdr3_aa: CASGATSGSSEQYF; cdr3_nt: TGTGCCAGCGGTGCCACTAGCGGGAGTTCCGAGCAGTACTTC
j_call: TRBJ2-3; d_call: TRBD1; v_call: TRBV7-8; clone_size: NA; cdr3_length: 15; cdr3_aa: CASSLSGTGTDTQYF; cdr3_nt: TGTGCCAGCAGCCTGTCCGGGACAGGCACAGATACGCAGTATTTT
j_call: TRBJ1-1; d_call: TRBD1; v_call: TRBV15; clone_size: NA; cdr3_length: 15; cdr3_aa: CATSTTGGIDTEAFF; cdr3_nt: TGTGCCACCAGCACGACAGGGGGCATCGACACTGAAGCTTTCTTT
j_call: TRBJ1-1; d_call: NA; v_call: TRBV5-1; clone_size: few; cdr3_length: 14; cdr3_aa: CASSLEYRRTEAFF; cdr3_nt: TGCGCCAGCAGCTTGGAGTACAGGAGAACTGAAGCTTTCTTT
j_call: TRBJ2-3; d_call: TRBD2; v_call: TRBV7-2; clone_size: few; cdr3_length: 18; cdr3_aa: CASSYTSGGAGVADTQYF; cdr3_nt: TGTGCCAGCAGCTACACTAGCGGGGGGGCCGGGGTGGCAGATACGCAGTATTTT
j_call: TRBJ2-3; d_call: TRBD1; v_call: TRBV10-3; clone_size: NA; cdr3_length: 12; cdr3_aa: CAISAQGTTQYF; cdr3_nt: TGTGCCATCAGCGCACAGGGGACAACGCAGTATTTT
j_call: TRBJ1-6; d_call: TRBD1; v_call: TRBV5-4; clone_size: NA; cdr3_length: 13; cdr3_aa: CASSLQGNSPLHF; cdr3_nt: TGTGCCAGCAGCCTACAGGGGAATTCACCCCTCCACTTT
j_call: TRBJ1-1; d_call: TRBD1; v_call: TRBV6-5; clone_size: NA; cdr3_length: 14; cdr3_aa: CASSRTGSLTEAFF; cdr3_nt: TGTGCCAGCAGCAGGACAGGGTCCCTCACTGAAGCTTTCTTT
j_call: TRBJ1-3; d_call: NA; v_call: TRBV29-1; clone_size: once; cdr3_length: 14; cdr3_aa: CSVGQTGRGNTIYF; cdr3_nt: TGCAGCGTTGGACAGACGGGCAGGGGAAACACCATATATTTT
j_call: TRBJ1-1; d_call: NA; v_call: TRBV5-1; clone_size: NA; cdr3_length: 16; cdr3_aa: CASSLARGAVGTEAFF; cdr3_nt: TGCGCCAGCAGCTTGGCTCGGGGGGCGGTTGGCACTGAAGCTTTCTTT
j_call: TRBJ2-7; d_call: TRBD1; v_call: TRBV5-5; clone_size: NA; cdr3_length: 15; cdr3_aa: CASSSHPDRGYEQYF; cdr3_nt: TGTGCCAGCAGCTCTCACCCCGACAGGGGGTACGAGCAGTACTTC
j_call: TRBJ2-1; d_call: TRBD2; v_call: TRBV19; clone_size: NA; cdr3_length: 15; cdr3_aa: CASSIRAGTISEQFF; cdr3_nt: TGTGCCAGTAGTATTCGAGCGGGAACGATCAGTGAGCAGTTCTTC
j_call: TRBJ2-7; d_call: TRBD1; v_call: TRBV28; clone_size: once; cdr3_length: 12; cdr3_aa: CASSFLTGQQYF; cdr3_nt: TGTGCCAGCAGTTTCCTGACAGGGCAGCAGTACTTC
j_call: TRBJ1-1; d_call: TRBD1; v_call: TRBV28; clone_size: NA; cdr3_length: 15; cdr3_aa: CASSSTGTANTEAFF; cdr3_nt: TGTGCCAGCAGTTCAACCGGGACAGCTAACACTGAAGCTTTCTTT
j_call: TRBJ2-1; d_call: TRBD1; v_call: TRBV6-6; clone_size: NA; cdr3_length: 14; cdr3_aa: CASSYGQGVNEQFF; cdr3_nt: TGTGCCAGCAGTTATGGACAGGGGGTCAATGAGCAGTTCTTC
j_call: TRBJ2-1; d_call: TRBD2; v_call: TRBV6-5; clone_size: NA; cdr3_length: 12; cdr3_aa: CATSTSFNEQFF; cdr3_nt: TGTGCCACCTCGACTAGCTTCAATGAGCAGTTCTTC
j_call: TRBJ1-4; d_call: NA; v_call: TRBV7-2; clone_size: NA; cdr3_length: 15; cdr3_aa: CASSSQGPTNEKLFF; cdr3_nt: TGTGCCAGCAGCTCACAGGGCCCAACTAATGAAAAACTGTTTTTT
j_call: TRBJ2-1; d_call: TRBD2; v_call: TRBV5-1; clone_size: NA; cdr3_length: 15; cdr3_aa: CASSLTSGSINEQFF; cdr3_nt: TGCGCCAGCAGCTTGACTAGCGGGAGTATCAATGAGCAGTTCTTC
j_call: TRBJ2-2; d_call: NA; v_call: TRBV18; clone_size: NA; cdr3_length: 14; cdr3_aa: CASSPKLDTGELFF; cdr3_nt: TGTGCCAGCTCACCGAAACTCGACACCGGGGAGCTGTTTTTT
j_call: TRBJ1-4; d_call: TRBD1; v_call: TRBV5-6; clone_size: NA; cdr3_length: 15; cdr3_aa: CASSSQGLVNEKLFF; cdr3_nt: TGTGCCAGCAGCTCACAGGGGTTGGTGAATGAAAAACTGTTTTTT
j_call: TRBJ2-2; d_call: TRBD1; v_call: TRBV28; clone_size: NA; cdr3_length: 16; cdr3_aa: CASSPGTGGEGGELFF; cdr3_nt: TGTGCCAGCAGCCCGGGGACAGGGGGCGAGGGCGGGGAGCTGTTTTTT
j_call: TRBJ2-3; d_call: TRBD2; v_call: TRBV28; clone_size: NA; cdr3_length: 14; cdr3_aa: CASSPSGRRDTQYF; cdr3_nt: TGTGCCAGCAGCCCTAGCGGGAGGCGAGATACGCAGTATTTT
j_call: TRBJ1-1; d_call: NA; v_call: TRBV6-6; clone_size: NA; cdr3_length: 15; cdr3_aa: CASSYPPGPSTEAFF; cdr3_nt: TGTGCCAGCAGTTATCCCCCAGGGCCGAGCACTGAAGCTTTCTTT
j_call: TRBJ2-3; d_call: TRBD2; v_call: TRBV7-8; clone_size: NA; cdr3_length: 16; cdr3_aa: CASSPSGRLSTDTQYF; cdr3_nt: TGTGCCAGCAGCCCTAGCGGGAGATTGAGCACAGATACGCAGTATTTT
j_call: TRBJ2-3; d_call: TRBD2; v_call: TRBV6-2/TRBV6-3; clone_size: NA; cdr3_length: 16; cdr3_aa: CASSPLAGGPTDTQYF; cdr3_nt: TGTGCCAGCAGTCCCCTAGCGGGGGGGCCAACAGATACGCAGTATTTT